This T cell receptor (beta chain) was sequenced in a study of shared clonotypes between healthy human individuals. General study findings and limits: Naive subsets, compared against memory subsets, generally had larger estimated richness values.

This clone has only one observation. Its antigen is as yet unknown. J gave up 7 bases and V 1 base, and 6 bases lay outside the gene matches. The length of the CDR3 is 14 residues. CDR1 and CDR2 (germline): SGHVS, FNYEAQ. Sequenced by immunoSEQ multiplex PCR; TCRdb stores in-frame clones only, minus some. Of 950,000 to 1,100,000 clones in the sample, 70% to 80% are singletons; the top ten hold roughly 0.55%. Recent vaccinations or acute infections were absent in the healthy HIV-negative adult donors. Into CD45RA+ naive and CD45RA-negative memory subsets, the CD4+ cells were split. The rearrangement uses TRBV7-6 and TRBJ1-1, with TRBD1 identical over 7 bases. The sample taken for sequencing was memory CD4+ T cells from PBMCs. The subset: CD45RA-negative fraction. This TCR derives from a man aged 18 to 35 in good health. Some clones in this sample may be carry-over from other donors' samples. The CDR3 spells CASSLGGRTGEAFF. The CDR3 coding sequence is TGTGCCAGCAGCTTAGGGGGACGGACAGGTGAAGCTTTCTTT.